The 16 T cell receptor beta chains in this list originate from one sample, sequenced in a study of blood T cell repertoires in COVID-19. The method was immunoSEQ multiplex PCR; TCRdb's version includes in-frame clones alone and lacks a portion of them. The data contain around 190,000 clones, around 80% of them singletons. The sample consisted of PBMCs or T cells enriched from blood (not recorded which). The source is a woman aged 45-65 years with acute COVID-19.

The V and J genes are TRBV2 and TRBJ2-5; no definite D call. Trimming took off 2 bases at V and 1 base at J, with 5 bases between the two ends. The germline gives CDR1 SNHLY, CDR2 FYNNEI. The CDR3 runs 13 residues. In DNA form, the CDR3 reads TGTGCCAGCAGTGAATTGCGCCAAGAGACCCAGTACTTC. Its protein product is CASSELRQETQYF.

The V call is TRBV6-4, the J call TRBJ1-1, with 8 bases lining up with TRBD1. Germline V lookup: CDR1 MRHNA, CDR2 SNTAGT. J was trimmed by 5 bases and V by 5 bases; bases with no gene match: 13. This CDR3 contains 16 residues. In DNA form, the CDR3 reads TGTGCCAGCAGTCAGACGAGGACAGGGATGTGGACTGAAGCTTTCTTT. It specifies CASSQTRTGMWTEAFF.

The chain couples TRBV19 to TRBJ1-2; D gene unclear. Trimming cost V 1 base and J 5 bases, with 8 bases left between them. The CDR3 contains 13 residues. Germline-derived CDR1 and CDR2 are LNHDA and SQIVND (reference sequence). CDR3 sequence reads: CASSIAPEYGYTF. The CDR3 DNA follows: TGTGCCAGTAGTATAGCCCCAGAATATGGCTACACCTTC. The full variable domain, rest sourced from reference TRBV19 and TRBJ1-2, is DGGITQSPKYLFRKEGQNVTLSCEQNLNHDAMYWYRQDPGQGLRLIYYSQIVNDFQKGDIAEGYSVSREKKESFPLTVTSAQKNPTAFYLCASSIAPEYGYTFGSGTRLTVV.

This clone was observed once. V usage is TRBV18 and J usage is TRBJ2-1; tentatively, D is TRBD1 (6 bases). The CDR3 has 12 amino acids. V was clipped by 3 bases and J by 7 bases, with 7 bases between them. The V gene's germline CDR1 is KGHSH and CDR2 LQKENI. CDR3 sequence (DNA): TGTGCCAGCTCACCCGACAGGAATGAGCAGTTCTTC. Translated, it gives CASSPDRNEQFF.

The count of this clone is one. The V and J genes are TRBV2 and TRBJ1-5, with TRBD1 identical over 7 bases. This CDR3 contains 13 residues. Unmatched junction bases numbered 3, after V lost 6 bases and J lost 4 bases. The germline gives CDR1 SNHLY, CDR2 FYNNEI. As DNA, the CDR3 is TGTGCCAGCAGGGGACAGCTAAATCAGCCCCAGCATTTT. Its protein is CASRGQLNQPQHF.

The CDR3 here is CASTKSAVGGAANEQFF. The CDR3 DNA is TGTGCCAGCACTAAATCGGCGGTGGGGGGGGCTGCCAATGAGCAGTTCTTC. The chain joins TRBV5-4 to TRBJ2-1, with D possibly being TRBD2 (7 bases). Germline V gives CDR1 SGHNT, CDR2 YYREEE (reference sequence). The CDR3 covers 17 residues. V lost 6 bases and J lost 6, with 25 bases in between.

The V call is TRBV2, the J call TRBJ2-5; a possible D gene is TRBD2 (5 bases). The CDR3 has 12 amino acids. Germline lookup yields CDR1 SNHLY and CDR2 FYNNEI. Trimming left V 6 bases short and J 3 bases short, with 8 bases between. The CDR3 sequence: CASSREKETQYF. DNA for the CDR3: TGTGCCAGCAGCCGGGAAAAAGAGACCCAGTACTTC.

CDR3 nucleotides: TGTGCCAGCAGCCCCCCCCTAAGGGGAATGAACACTGAAGCTTTCTTT. Translating it yields CASSPPLRGMNTEAFF. V and J are TRBV11-1 and TRBJ1-1; D may be TRBD1 (5 bases). Trimming left V 5 bases short and J 0 bases short, with 16 bases between. Looked up from germline, CDR1 is SGHAT and CDR2 is FQDESV (reference sequence). The CDR3 runs 16 residues.

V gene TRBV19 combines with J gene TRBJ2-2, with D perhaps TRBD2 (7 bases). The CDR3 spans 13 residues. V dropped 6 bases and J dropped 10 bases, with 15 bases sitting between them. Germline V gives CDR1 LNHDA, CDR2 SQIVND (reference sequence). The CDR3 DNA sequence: TGTGCCAGTAGCCCTAGAGGGGGGGAGGAGCTGTTTTTT. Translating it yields CASSPRGGEELFF.

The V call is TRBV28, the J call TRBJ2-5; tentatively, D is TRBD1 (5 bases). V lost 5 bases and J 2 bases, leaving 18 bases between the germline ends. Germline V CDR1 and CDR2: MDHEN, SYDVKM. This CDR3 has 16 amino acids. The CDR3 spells CASSPPKDRGQETQYF. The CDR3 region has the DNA TGTGCCAGCAGTCCCCCCAAAGACAGAGGTCAAGAGACCCAGTACTTC.

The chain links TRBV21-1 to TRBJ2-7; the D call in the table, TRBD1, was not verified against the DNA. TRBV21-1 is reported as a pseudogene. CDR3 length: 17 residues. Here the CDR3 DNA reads TGTGCCAGCAGCAAAGCCCTCCTCCCGACAGGGCGAAGCGAGCAGTACGTC. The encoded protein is CASSKALLPTGRSEQYV.

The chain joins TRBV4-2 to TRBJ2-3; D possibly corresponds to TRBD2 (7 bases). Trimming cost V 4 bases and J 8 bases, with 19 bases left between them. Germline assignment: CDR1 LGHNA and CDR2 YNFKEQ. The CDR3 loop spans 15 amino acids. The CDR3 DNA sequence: TGTGCCAGCAGCCCCCCCGCGGGGGCCCGTTTTACGCAGTATTTT. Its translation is CASSPPAGARFTQYF.

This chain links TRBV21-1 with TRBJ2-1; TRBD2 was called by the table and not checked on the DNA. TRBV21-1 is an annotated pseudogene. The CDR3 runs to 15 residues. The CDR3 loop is CASSIICGGNNEQFF. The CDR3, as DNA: TGTGCCAGCAGCATAATTTGCGGGGGCAACAATGAGCAGTTCTTC.

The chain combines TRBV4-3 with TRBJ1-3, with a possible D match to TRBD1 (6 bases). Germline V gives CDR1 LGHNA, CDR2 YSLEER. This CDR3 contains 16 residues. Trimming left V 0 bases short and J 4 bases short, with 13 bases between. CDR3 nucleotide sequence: TGCGCCAGCAGCCAAGAGAAGGGACAAGGGGGAAACACCATATATTTT. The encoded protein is CASSQEKGQGGNTIYF.

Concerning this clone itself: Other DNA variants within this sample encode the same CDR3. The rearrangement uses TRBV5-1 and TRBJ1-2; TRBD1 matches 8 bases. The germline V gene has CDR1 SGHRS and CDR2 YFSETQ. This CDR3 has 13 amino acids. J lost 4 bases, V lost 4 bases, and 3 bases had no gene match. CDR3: CASSRGTGYGYTF. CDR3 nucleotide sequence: TGCGCCAGCAGCAGAGGGACAGGCTATGGCTACACCTTC.

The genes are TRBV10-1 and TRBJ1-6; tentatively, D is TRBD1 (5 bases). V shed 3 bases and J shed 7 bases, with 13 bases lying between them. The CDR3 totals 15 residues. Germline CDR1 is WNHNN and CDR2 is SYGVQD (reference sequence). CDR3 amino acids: CASSEQTGRNSPLHF. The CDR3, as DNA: TGCGCCAGCAGTGAACAAACAGGCAGGAATTCACCCCTCCACTTT.